The 27 T cell receptor beta chains listed next were all sequenced from one sample in a study of cytomegalovirus exposure and HLA in healthy donors. Primers included in the PCR were 60 Vbeta and 13 Jbeta primers. Using immunoSEQ multiplex PCR, the repertoire was profiled, and TCRdb retains in-frame clones only, with some absent. The repertoire includes approximately 92,000 clones, under 90% of them detected once, and approximately 4% sits in the top ten. Sequenced: PBMCs. These receptors were collected from a woman aged 70-85 years in good health and CMV-seropositive.

The chain employs TRBV5-1 and TRBJ2-1, with D perhaps matching TRBD2 (6 bases). CDR1 is SGHRS, CDR2 YFSETQ, per germline. There are 17 residues in the CDR3. Trimming shortened V by 0 bases and J by 9 bases, and 22 bases separated the two germline ends. The CDR3 DNA reads TGCGCCAGCAGCTTGGAGGGCGGGACCGGACTTATCACTGAGCAGTTCTTC. Translation: CASSLEGGTGLITEQFF.

The V gene is TRBV18, the J gene TRBJ2-5; 7 positions match TRBD2. Germline V lookup: CDR1 KGHSH, CDR2 LQKENI. CDR3 length equals 14 residues. The ends lost 3 bases at V and 3 bases at J; junction bases unmatched: 4. The CDR3 DNA follows: TGTGCCAGCTCACCCCCCGGGACTAAAGAGACCCAGTACTTC. This translates into CASSPPGTKETQYF.

V gene TRBV6-6 combines with J gene TRBJ2-5; D unresolved. The J call may not be correct, given that the DNA end is closer to TRBJ2-7. In germline, CDR1 is MNHNY, CDR2 SVGAGI (reference sequence). The CDR3 runs 12 residues. CDR3 amino acids: CASSPGAYEQYF. The CDR3 bases are TGTGCCAGCAGCCCTGGGGCCTACGAGCAGTACTTC.

To note about this clone: Distinct nucleotide sequences in the sample also encode this CDR3. The chain is built from TRBV13 and TRBJ2-7; 13 bases are a match to TRBD2. Germline V gene data show CDR1 as PRHDT and CDR2 as FYEKMQ (reference sequence). The CDR3 runs to 15 residues. The V and J ends lost 5 bases and 0 bases, in that order; junction bases with no gene match: 1. This CDR3 is CASSRTSGSSYEQYF. The CDR3 DNA is TGTGCCAGCAGCCGGACTAGCGGGAGCTCCTACGAGCAGTACTTC.

The chain combines TRBV18 with TRBJ2-7, with D maybe TRBD2 (6 bases). CDR3 size: 14 residues. Looked up from germline, CDR1 is KGHSH and CDR2 is LQKENI. V was pared by 3 bases and J by 3 bases, with 12 bases between. CDR3 sequence reads: CASSPSGRLYEQYF. CDR3 coding DNA: TGTGCCAGCTCACCCTCGGGGAGGCTCTACGAGCAGTACTTC.

This clone appeared once. The rearrangement uses TRBV25-1 and TRBJ2-7; TRBD1 aligns across 8 bases. This CDR3 is built from 14 residues. Germline CDR1 and CDR2: MGHDK and SYGVNS. The V segment lost 7 bases and the J segment 1 base; nucleotides outside the gene matches: 6. CDR3 nucleotide sequence: TGTGCCAGCAACGGACAGGGAAGTTCCTACGAGCAGTACTTC. As protein: CASNGQGSSYEQYF.

The chain combines TRBV19 with TRBJ2-2; TRBD2 matches at 12 bases. This CDR3 has 14 amino acids. The J segment lost 7 bases and the V segment lost 6 bases, leaving 3 bases of the junction unmatched. Germline V lookup: CDR1 LNHDA, CDR2 SQIVND (reference sequence). The CDR3 sequence is CASRRTSGNGELFF. The CDR3 bases are TGTGCCAGTAGGAGGACTAGCGGGAACGGGGAGCTGTTTTTT. The variable domain in full, with the rest retrieved from reference TRBV19 and TRBJ2-2, is DGGITQSPKYLFRKEGQNVTLSCEQNLNHDAMYWYRQDPGQGLRLIYYSQIVNDFQKGDIAEGYSVSREKKESFPLTVTSAQKNPTAFYLCASRRTSGNGELFFGEGSRLTVL.

V and J are TRBV7-9 and TRBJ1-2; D might be TRBD1 (5 bases). V lost 5 bases, J lost 4 bases, and 8 bases lay in between. The CDR3 consists of 12 residues. CDR1 and CDR2 from the germline V gene are SEHNR and FQNEAQ (reference sequence). Here the CDR3 DNA reads TGTGCCAGCAGCCCCGACAGCTATGGCTACACCTTC. It is translated as CASSPDSYGYTF.

This clone occurred once. This rearrangement joins TRBV4-2 to TRBJ1-4; 9 bases fit TRBD1. The CDR3 spans 14 residues. Trimming removed 3 bases from V and 8 bases from J; junction bases left unmatched: 4. Per the germline V gene, CDR1 is LGHNA and CDR2 is YNFKEQ. Here the CDR3 DNA reads TGTGCCAGCAGCCAGACGGGACAGGGAGAAAAACTGTTTTTT. Translating it yields CASSQTGQGEKLFF.

The V call is TRBV28, the J call TRBJ1-4; perhaps TRBD1 as D (6 bases). V lost 6 bases to trimming and J lost 8 bases, with 16 bases between them. CDR1 is MDHEN and CDR2 is SYDVKM in the germline V gene. This CDR3 has 14 residues. The CDR3 loop reads CASRSLRGREKLFF. Here the CDR3 DNA reads TGTGCCAGCAGATCCCTTAGGGGGAGAGAAAAACTGTTTTTT. Full variable domain (outside the CDR3, taken from reference TRBV28 and TRBJ1-4): DVKVTQSSRYLVKRTGEKVFLECVQDMDHENMFWYRQDPGLGLRLIYFSYDVKMKEKGDIPEGYSVSREKKERFSLILESASTNQTSMYLCASRSLRGREKLFFGSGTQLSVL.

The rearrangement links TRBV11-2 to TRBJ2-1; 7 bases align to TRBD2. CDR3 length: 18 residues. Trimming at V came to 1 base and at J to 0 bases, leaving 9 bases not matched to a gene. Germline V gene lookup returns CDR1 SGHAT and CDR2 FQNNGV. This chain's CDR3 is CASSLVAGGWGSYNEQFF. The CDR3 DNA follows: TGTGCCAGCAGCTTAGTAGCGGGCGGATGGGGCTCCTACAATGAGCAGTTCTTC. Combining the CDR3 with reference TRBV11-2 and TRBJ2-1 gives the whole variable domain EAGVAQSPRYKIIEKRQSVAFWCNPISGHATLYWYQQILGQGPKLLIQFQNNGVVDDSQLPKDRFSAERLKGVDSTLKIQPAKLEDSAVYLCASSLVAGGWGSYNEQFFGPGTRLTVL.

This chain connects TRBV19 to TRBJ2-2, with 8 bases lining up with TRBD2. The CDR3 is 16 amino acids. The junction had 8 bases not matched to a gene; V was cut back by 7 bases and J by 1 base. Germline V CDR1 and CDR2: LNHDA, SQIVND (reference sequence). CDR3 coding DNA: TGTGCCAGTAATAGGAGGCTAGCGGGGAACACCGGGGAGCTGTTTTTT. This gives the protein CASNRRLAGNTGELFF.

V and J are TRBV27 and TRBJ2-7; 7 bases match TRBD2. Germline V lookup: CDR1 MNHEY, CDR2 SMNVEV (reference sequence). This CDR3 region has 14 residues. With V trimmed by 6 bases and J by 5 bases, 10 bases remained unmatched. This CDR3 reads CASRGLVINDEQYF. CDR3 bases: TGTGCCAGCAGAGGACTAGTGATTAATGACGAGCAGTACTTC.

This rearrangement joins TRBV27 to TRBJ2-1; 13 bases match TRBD2. Germline V gene data show CDR1 as MNHEY and CDR2 as SMNVEV (reference sequence). The CDR3 runs to 16 residues. After removal of 2 bases from V and 8 bases from J, the junction contained 6 bases not matched to a gene. The CDR3 DNA reads TGTGCCAGCAGTTTACTGACTAGCGGGAGGAGCGATGAGCAGTTCTTC. Translation gives CASSLLTSGRSDEQFF.

The chain couples TRBV5-6 to TRBJ2-2; tentative D call: TRBD2 (6 bases). The CDR3 is 15 amino acids. Trimming removed 1 base at V and 8 bases at J, with 15 bases between. Germline CDR1 is SGHDT and CDR2 is YYEEEE. The CDR3 DNA follows: TGTGCCAGCAGCTTGTATTCGACTAGGGCGGGGGAGCTGTTTTTT. Encoded protein: CASSLYSTRAGELFF.

The J gene is TRBJ1-1, the V gene TRBV7-2; D may be TRBD1 (6 bases). Germline V gene lookup returns CDR1 SGHTA and CDR2 FQGNSA. CDR3 length equals 11 residues. The ends were cut back, 8 bases at V and 8 bases at J, with 12 bases in the middle. The chain's CDR3 is CASRRGGEAFF. For the CDR3, the DNA is TGTGCCAGCCGGAGGGGGGGAGAAGCTTTCTTT. Drawing the rest from reference TRBV7-2 and TRBJ1-1, the complete variable domain is GAGVSQSPSNKVTEKGKDVELRCDPISGHTALYWYRQSLGQGLEFLIYFQGNSAPDKSGLPSDRFSAERTGGSVSTLTIQRTQQEDSAVYLCASRRGGEAFFGQGTRLTVV.

This clone was seen just once. V usage is TRBV9 and J usage is TRBJ2-2; TRBD2 agrees at 8 bases. The CDR3 is 16 residues long. Germline V gene sequence: CDR1 SGDLS, CDR2 YYNGEE. V dropped 0 bases and J dropped 0; count of bases not matched to a gene: 1. CDR3 protein: CASSVELAANTGELFF. Written as DNA, the CDR3 is TGTGCCAGCAGCGTAGAACTAGCGGCGAACACCGGGGAGCTGTTTTTT. Full variable domain (rest looked up from reference TRBV9 and TRBJ2-2): DSGVTQTPKHLITATGQRVTLRCSPRSGDLSVYWYQQSLDQGLQFLIQYYNGEERAKGNILERFSAQQFPDLHSELNLSSLELGDSALYFCASSVELAANTGELFFGEGSRLTVL.

The genes are TRBV18 and TRBJ2-5; D is undetermined. The better agreement between TRBJ2-7 and the DNA end casts doubt on the J call. The CDR3 loop spans 13 amino acids. Per germline, CDR1 KGHSH and CDR2 LQKENI. This chain's CDR3 is CASSSTPTFEQYF. The CDR3 coding sequence is TGTGCCAGCTCATCTACCCCTACTTTCGAGCAGTACTTC.

The sample holds a few counts of this clone. The chain couples TRBV7-9 to TRBJ1-1; D might be TRBD1 (5 bases). Trimming removed 3 bases at V and 4 bases at J, with 18 bases between. CDR1 and CDR2 from the germline V gene are SEHNR and FQNEAQ (reference sequence). The CDR3 contains 16 residues. The CDR3 region has the DNA TGTGCCAGCAGCTTGTGGGTGGGAGGGGAGGGCACTGAAGCTTTCTTT. Amino acid sequence: CASSLWVGGEGTEAFF.

The rearrangement uses TRBV7-8 and TRBJ1-4, with TRBD1 matching over 8 bases. The CDR3 length is 15 residues. Germline V lookup: CDR1 SGHVS, CDR2 FQNEAQ. V lost 0 bases, J lost 5 bases, and 2 bases stayed unmatched. The CDR3 bases are TGTGCCAGCAGCTTAGCGACAGGGGTAAATGAAAAACTGTTTTTT. Translated, it gives CASSLATGVNEKLFF.

This chain connects TRBV5-1 to TRBJ2-3; 8 bases fit TRBD2. This CDR3 region has 14 residues. With V trimmed by 6 bases and J by 1 base, 4 bases remained unmatched. From germline, CDR1 is SGHRS and CDR2 YFSETQ. CDR3 DNA: TGCGCCAGCACCGAACTAGCGGGCACAGATACGCAGTATTTT. Protein sequence: CASTELAGTDTQYF.

The chain joins TRBV29-1 to TRBJ2-1; 10 nucleotides match TRBD2. This CDR3 region has 16 residues. V gave up 3 bases and J gave up 6 bases; unmatched junction bases: 11. Germline V CDR1 and CDR2: SQVTM, ANQGSEA. CDR3 nucleotides: TGCAGCGTTGATGGGCGTAGGGCTAGCGGGAGCAATGAGCAGTTCTTC. It encodes CSVDGRRASGSNEQFF.

As for this clone: The same CDR3 arises from other DNA sequences in this sample as well. The chain recombines TRBV19 with TRBJ2-3, with D possibly matching TRBD2 (5 bases). Germline CDR1 LNHDA, CDR2 SQIVND (reference sequence). This CDR3 region has 12 residues. This chain's CDR3 is CGPKLDADTQYF. In DNA, the CDR3 is TGTGGCCCCAAACTAGACGCGGATACGCAGTATTTT.

The rearrangement links TRBV6-6 to TRBJ2-5; D is undetermined. CDR1 and CDR2 from the germline V gene are MNHNY and SVGAGI (reference sequence). The CDR3 runs 15 residues. Deletions cut 4 bases from V and 1 base from J, with 13 bases between. CDR3 region: CASSSYRGSQETQYF. CDR3 sequence (DNA): TGTGCCAGCAGTTCCTATCGCGGCTCCCAAGAGACCCAGTACTTC.

The V and J genes are TRBV19 and TRBJ2-2; a weak D match, TRBD2 (5 bases). Germline CDR1 and CDR2: LNHDA and SQIVND (reference sequence). CDR3 length equals 16 residues. Trimming shortened V by 7 bases and J by 5 bases, and 20 bases separated the two germline ends. DNA for the CDR3: TGTGCCAGTACCCCGCGTAAGGCCTGGGAGACCGGGGAGCTGTTTTTT. Amino acids: CASTPRKAWETGELFF. Full variable domain (remainder filled in from reference TRBV19 and TRBJ2-2): DGGITQSPKYLFRKEGQNVTLSCEQNLNHDAMYWYRQDPGQGLRLIYYSQIVNDFQKGDIAEGYSVSREKKESFPLTVTSAQKNPTAFYLCASTPRKAWETGELFFGEGSRLTVL.

This clone was picked up a small number of times. This chain connects TRBV6-5 to TRBJ2-7, with TRBD2 matching over 7 bases. V lost 10 bases and J lost 5; bases outside the gene matches: 14. Germline-derived CDR1 and CDR2 are MNHEY and SVGAGI. CDR3 length: 14 amino acids. For the CDR3, the DNA is TGTGCCACTACGTACTTACTGGGGGGGAACGAGCAGTACTTC. Amino acid sequence: CATTYLLGGNEQYF.

The chain employs TRBV5-6 and TRBJ2-7, with 7 bases identical to TRBD1. The V gene end was trimmed by 1 base and the J gene end by 2 bases; junction bases not matched to a gene: 3. Per the germline V gene, CDR1 is SGHDT and CDR2 is YYEEEE. There are 14 residues in the CDR3. CDR3 bases: TGTGCCAGCAGCTTGATCCAGGGGGCCTACGAGCAGTACTTC. Protein: CASSLIQGAYEQYF.